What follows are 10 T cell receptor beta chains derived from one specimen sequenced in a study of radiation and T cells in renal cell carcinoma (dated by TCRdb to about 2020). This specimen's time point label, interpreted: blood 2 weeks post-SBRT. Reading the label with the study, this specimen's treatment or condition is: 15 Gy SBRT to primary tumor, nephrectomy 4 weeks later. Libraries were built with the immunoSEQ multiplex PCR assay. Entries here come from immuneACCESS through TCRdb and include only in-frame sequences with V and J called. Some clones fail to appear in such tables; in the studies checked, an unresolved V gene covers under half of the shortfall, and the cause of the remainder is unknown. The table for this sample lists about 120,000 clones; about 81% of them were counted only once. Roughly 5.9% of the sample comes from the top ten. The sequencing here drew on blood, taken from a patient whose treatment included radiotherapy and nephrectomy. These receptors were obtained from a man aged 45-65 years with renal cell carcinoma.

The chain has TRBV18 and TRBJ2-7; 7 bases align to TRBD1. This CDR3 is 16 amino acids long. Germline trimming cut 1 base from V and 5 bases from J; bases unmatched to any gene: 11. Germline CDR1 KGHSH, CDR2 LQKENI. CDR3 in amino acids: CASSPRTTGKKDEQYF. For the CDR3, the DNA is TGTGCCAGCTCACCACGGACGACAGGGAAAAAAGACGAGCAGTACTTC.

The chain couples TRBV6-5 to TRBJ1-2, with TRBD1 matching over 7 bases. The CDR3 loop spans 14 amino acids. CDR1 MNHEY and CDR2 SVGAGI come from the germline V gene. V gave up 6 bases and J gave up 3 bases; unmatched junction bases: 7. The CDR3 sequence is CASRPGTAYYGYTF. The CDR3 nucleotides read TGTGCCAGCAGGCCCGGGACAGCATACTATGGCTACACCTTC.

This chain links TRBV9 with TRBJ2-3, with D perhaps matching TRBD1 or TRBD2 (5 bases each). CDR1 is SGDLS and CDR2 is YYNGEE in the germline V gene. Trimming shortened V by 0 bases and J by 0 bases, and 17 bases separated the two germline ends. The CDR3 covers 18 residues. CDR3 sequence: CASSVALSGRTSTDTQYF. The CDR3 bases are TGTGCCAGCAGCGTAGCTCTTTCAGGGAGAACTAGCACAGATACGCAGTATTTT. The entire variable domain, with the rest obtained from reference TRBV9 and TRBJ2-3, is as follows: DSGVTQTPKHLITATGQRVTLRCSPRSGDLSVYWYQQSLDQGLQFLIQYYNGEERAKGNILERFSAQQFPDLHSELNLSSLELGDSALYFCASSVALSGRTSTDTQYFGPGTRLTVL.

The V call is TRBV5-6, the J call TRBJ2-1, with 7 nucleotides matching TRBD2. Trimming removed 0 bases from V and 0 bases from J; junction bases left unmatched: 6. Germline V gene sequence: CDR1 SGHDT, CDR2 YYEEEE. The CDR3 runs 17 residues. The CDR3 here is CASSLGPSGSSYNEQFF. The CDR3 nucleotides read TGTGCCAGCAGCTTGGGGCCTAGCGGAAGCTCCTACAATGAGCAGTTCTTC.

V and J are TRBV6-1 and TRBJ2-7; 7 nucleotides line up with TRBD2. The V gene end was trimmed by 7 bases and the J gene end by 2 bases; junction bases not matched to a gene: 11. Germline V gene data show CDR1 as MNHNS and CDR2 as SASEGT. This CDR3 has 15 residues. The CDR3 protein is CASTPGGTLPYEQYF. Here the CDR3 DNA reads TGTGCCAGCACTCCCGGGGGGACCCTGCCCTACGAGCAGTACTTC.

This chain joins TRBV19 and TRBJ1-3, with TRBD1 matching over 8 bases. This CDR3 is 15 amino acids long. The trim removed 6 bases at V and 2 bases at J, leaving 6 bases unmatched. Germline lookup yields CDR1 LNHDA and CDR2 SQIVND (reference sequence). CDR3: CASRPDRAPGNTIYF. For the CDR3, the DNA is TGTGCCAGTAGGCCGGACAGGGCCCCTGGAAACACCATATATTTT.

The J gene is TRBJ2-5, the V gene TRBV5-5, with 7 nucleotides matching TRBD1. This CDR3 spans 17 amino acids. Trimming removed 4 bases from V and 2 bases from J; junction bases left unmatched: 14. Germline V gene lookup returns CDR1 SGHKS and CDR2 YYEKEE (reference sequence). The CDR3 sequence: CASSPWDRQTGQETQYF. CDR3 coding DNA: TGTGCCAGCAGCCCCTGGGACAGACAAACGGGACAAGAGACCCAGTACTTC.

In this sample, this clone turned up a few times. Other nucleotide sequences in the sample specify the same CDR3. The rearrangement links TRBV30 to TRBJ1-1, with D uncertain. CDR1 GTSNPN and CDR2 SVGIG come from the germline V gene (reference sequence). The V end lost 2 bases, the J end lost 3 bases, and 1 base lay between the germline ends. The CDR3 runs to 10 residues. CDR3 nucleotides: TGTGCCTGGAGTCACACTGAAGCTTTCTTT. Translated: CAWSHTEAFF.

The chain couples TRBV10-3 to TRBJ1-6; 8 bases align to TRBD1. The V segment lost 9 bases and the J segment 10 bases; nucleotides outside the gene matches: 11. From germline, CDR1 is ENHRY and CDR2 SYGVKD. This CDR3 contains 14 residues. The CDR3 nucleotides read TGTGCCATGCGATCAGGGGGCGCGGAGTCACCCCTCCACTTT. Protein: CAMRSGGAESPLHF.

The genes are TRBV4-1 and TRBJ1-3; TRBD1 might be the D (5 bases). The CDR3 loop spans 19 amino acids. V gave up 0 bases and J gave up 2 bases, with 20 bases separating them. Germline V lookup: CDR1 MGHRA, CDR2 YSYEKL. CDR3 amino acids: CASSQDWPGNSGAGNTIYF. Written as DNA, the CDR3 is TGCGCCAGCAGCCAAGATTGGCCAGGCAATTCGGGGGCTGGAAACACCATATATTTT.